This T cell receptor (beta chain) derives from a study of CD8+ T cells in alopecia areata. Broader study findings: Higher clonality was seen in lesional scalp than in normal scalp, especially in alopecia totalis/universalis.

With V trimmed by 5 bases and J by 7 bases, 15 bases remained unmatched. Per the germline V gene, CDR1 is SNHLY and CDR2 is FYNNEI. The CDR3 length is 16 residues. A remark on this clone: Its antigen remains unidentified.

Reverse transcription of extracted RNA yielded cDNA, which provided the sequencing template. The method was immunoSEQ multiplex PCR; TCRdb's version includes in-frame clones alone and lacks a portion of them. This sample yields 110,000 to 150,000 clones, of which 51% are seen a single time; roughly 0.99% belongs to the top ten. The source of this sequence is a human donor with alopecia areata. J is TRBJ2-7 and V is TRBV2; 9 bases align to TRBD2. The sequences come from CD4+ T cells sorted from blood, collected at week 0. Here the CDR3 reads CASSLTPGLARGEQYF. The CDR3 nucleotides read TGTGCCAGCAGTCTCACCCCGGGACTAGCAAGGGGGGAGCAGTACTTC.